This is a list of T cell receptor beta chains from one sample in a study of beta chain features in type 1 diabetes. Generated by immunoSEQ multiplex PCR, the TCRdb table keeps only in-frame clones and is missing some. The repertoire holds about 240,000 clones, with approximately 15% as singletons. Material for sequencing was naive CD4+ T cells from blood. The receptors originated from a man younger than 45 with type 1 diabetes. The CDR3 runs from the conserved cysteine through the conserved F or W. Each record gives: CDR3 protein, V gene, J gene.

CDR3 protein: CASNAGGDYFTDTQYF
V gene: TRBV5-4
J gene: TRBJ2-3

CDR3 protein: CASSFGTGGTEAFF
V gene: TRBV5-1
J gene: TRBJ1-1

CDR3 protein: CAISESLAGGTDTQYF
V gene: TRBV10-3
J gene: TRBJ2-3

CDR3 protein: CASSLGPGQGGSPLHF
V gene: TRBV5-1
J gene: TRBJ1-6

CDR3 protein: CASSFQAWTQYF
V gene: TRBV11-3
J gene: TRBJ2-5

CDR3 protein: CASSNGQTGTYEQYF
V gene: TRBV6-1
J gene: TRBJ2-7

CDR3 protein: CSVGTGMDTEAFF
V gene: TRBV29-1
J gene: TRBJ1-1

CDR3 protein: CASGSVRDIQYF
V gene: TRBV2
J gene: TRBJ2-4

CDR3 protein: CASSGRNNEKLFF
V gene: TRBV6-5
J gene: TRBJ1-4

CDR3 protein: CASSVAVTPNEQFF
V gene: TRBV9
J gene: TRBJ2-1

CDR3 protein: CASSLVPGRGRRDTEAFF
V gene: TRBV11-2
J gene: TRBJ1-1

CDR3 protein: CATNRARGGPQHF
V gene: TRBV23-1
J gene: TRBJ1-5

CDR3 protein: CASSPRTGESEQYF
V gene: TRBV18
J gene: TRBJ2-7

CDR3 protein: CASSYRDRGIYEQYF
V gene: TRBV6-5
J gene: TRBJ2-7

CDR3 protein: CAINSGAGEETQYF
V gene: TRBV10-3
J gene: TRBJ2-5

CDR3 protein: CASSPRQSETDTQYF
V gene: TRBV18
J gene: TRBJ2-3

CDR3 protein: CATSTRTAMNTEAFF
V gene: TRBV15
J gene: TRBJ1-1

CDR3 protein: CASSLVVNTGELFF
V gene: TRBV7-9
J gene: TRBJ2-2

CDR3 protein: CASSSVTGAAGYTF
V gene: TRBV11-2
J gene: TRBJ1-2

CDR3 protein: CASSFSGSGEQYF
V gene: TRBV6-6
J gene: TRBJ2-7

CDR3 protein: CSVATLRQGVTGANVLTF
V gene: TRBV29-1
J gene: TRBJ2-6

CDR3 protein: CASSEARQYF
V gene: TRBV2
J gene: TRBJ2-7

CDR3 protein: CASSAGGNSYNEQFF
V gene: TRBV5-1
J gene: TRBJ2-1

CDR3 protein: CASSPSMSEQYF
V gene: TRBV18
J gene: TRBJ2-7

CDR3 protein: CASSNSASSYEQYF
V gene: TRBV7-9
J gene: TRBJ2-7

CDR3 protein: CASSYLDSSDYGYTF
V gene: TRBV6-5
J gene: TRBJ1-2

CDR3 protein: CASSSGTGQASSGANVLTF
V gene: TRBV7-9
J gene: TRBJ2-6

CDR3 protein: CASSQDEGQPQHF
V gene: TRBV14
J gene: TRBJ1-5

CDR3 protein: CASSPGSLAKNIQYF
V gene: TRBV5-6
J gene: TRBJ2-4

CDR3 protein: CASSHPWEASYGYTF
V gene: TRBV4-2
J gene: TRBJ1-2

CDR3 protein: CASKPSSGRVSEQFF
V gene: TRBV2
J gene: TRBJ2-1

CDR3 protein: CASSGDRPNTGELFF
V gene: TRBV2
J gene: TRBJ2-2

CDR3 protein: CASSHAATRSSYNEQFF
V gene: TRBV4-1
J gene: TRBJ2-1

CDR3 protein: CASNPSGGQPQHF
V gene: TRBV27
J gene: TRBJ1-5

CDR3 protein: CASSDLVPGKAFF
V gene: TRBV18
J gene: TRBJ1-1

CDR3 protein: CASSLDNPNYGYTF
V gene: TRBV7-9
J gene: TRBJ1-2

CDR3 protein: CASRAAGVRETQYF
V gene: TRBV19
J gene: TRBJ2-5

CDR3 protein: CASSKAEGPQHF
V gene: TRBV18
J gene: TRBJ1-5

CDR3 protein: CASSFIPGQGFDGELFF
V gene: TRBV13
J gene: TRBJ2-2

CDR3 protein: CASSGQGAGETQYF
V gene: TRBV5-1
J gene: TRBJ2-5

CDR3 protein: CASSLGGLAGAEQFF
V gene: TRBV7-9
J gene: TRBJ2-1

CDR3 protein: CSVEEGGPTGAFF
V gene: TRBV29-1
J gene: TRBJ1-1